What follows are 14 T cell receptor beta chains derived from one specimen sequenced in a study of cytomegalovirus exposure and HLA in healthy donors. This PCR relied on a set of 60 Vbeta primers and 13 Jbeta primers. Repertoires were generated with immunoSEQ multiplex PCR, while TCRdb's copy carries only in-frame clones and drops some. The profile shows about 100,000 clones, 75% to 85% of them singletons. The material sequenced was PBMCs. The receptors shown here come from a woman in her forties or fifties in good health and CMV-seropositive.

This clone was observed a few times. The rearrangement joins TRBV6-5 to TRBJ1-5, with D perhaps TRBD1 (5 bases). V lost 5 bases, J lost 3 bases, and 11 bases lay in between. There are 14 residues in the CDR3. Germline V lookup: CDR1 MNHEY, CDR2 SVGAGI. CDR3 sequence reads: CASSPDSPNQPQHF. CDR3 DNA: TGTGCCAGCAGTCCAGACAGCCCCAATCAGCCCCAGCATTTT.

In nucleotides, the CDR3 is TGTGCCAGTAGTACGCGGAGTAGGGTACTAGGTGGCTACACCTTC. Translated, it gives CASSTRSRVLGGYTF. V usage is TRBV19 and J usage is TRBJ1-2; no firm D call. Trimming shortened V by 4 bases and J by 7 bases, and 19 bases separated the two germline ends. CDR1 is LNHDA, CDR2 SQIVND, per germline (reference sequence). The CDR3 covers 15 residues.

CDR3 bases: TGTGCCAGCACCCTCAGGGACAGGGAACCACTCAGCAATCAGCCCCAGCATTTT. Amino acids: CASTLRDREPLSNQPQHF. J is TRBJ1-5 and V is TRBV27; TRBD1 agrees at 9 bases. This CDR3 has 18 amino acids. J gave up 1 base and V 7 bases, and 14 bases lay outside the gene matches. Germline CDR1 reads MNHEY; CDR2 reads SMNVEV (reference sequence).

The chain uses TRBV13 and TRBJ2-2; 10 nucleotides line up with TRBD2. The CDR3 sequence is 16 residues long. Per the germline V gene, CDR1 is PRHDT and CDR2 is FYEKMQ (reference sequence). The V and J ends lost 5 bases and 7 bases, in that order; junction bases with no gene match: 10. The CDR3 sequence is CASSIQRGGVSGELFF. In DNA, the CDR3 is TGTGCCAGCAGCATCCAGCGGGGGGGCGTTAGCGGGGAGCTGTTTTTT.

This clone was recorded only once. The J gene is TRBJ1-1, the V gene TRBV5-4, with TRBD1 matching over 7 bases. V trimming: 3 bases; J trimming: 4 bases; junction bases outside the gene matches: 9. The CDR3 runs 15 residues. In germline, CDR1 is SGHNT, CDR2 YYREEE (reference sequence). The DNA of the CDR3 is TGTGCCAGCAGCTCCCCGACAGGGCCGAGCACTGAAGCTTTCTTT. Encoded protein: CASSSPTGPSTEAFF.

The chain couples TRBV7-2 to TRBJ2-5, with 8 bases that match TRBD2. The DNA end lines up better with TRBJ2-7; the J call may be wrong. The CDR3 is 16 residues long. The germline V gene has CDR1 SGHTA and CDR2 FQGNSA. In DNA, the CDR3 is TGTGCCAGCAGCAACCCCCCGGGGGGGCGCAAACACGAGCAGTACTTC. Translating gives CASSNPPGGRKHEQYF.

As to this clone: One end of the junction varies from germline; a read error may be responsible. CDR3 protein: CSSSSDITEAFF. CDR3 bases: TGTTCCAGCAGCTCCGACATCACTGAAGCTTTCTTT. V usage is TRBV7-9 and J usage is TRBJ1-1; D unclear. There are 12 residues in the CDR3. From germline, CDR1 is SEHNR and CDR2 FQNEAQ (reference sequence).

This chain links TRBV27 with TRBJ2-7; TRBD2 matches at 9 bases. CDR1 and CDR2 from the germline V gene are MNHEY and SMNVEV (reference sequence). The CDR3 sequence is 16 residues long. With V trimmed by 2 bases and J by 4 bases, 9 bases remained unmatched. The CDR3 reads CASSLEVAGDTYEQYF. CDR3 sequence (DNA): TGTGCCAGCAGTTTAGAGGTAGCGGGAGATACTTACGAGCAGTACTTC.

V and J are TRBV6-1 and TRBJ2-7, with D uncertain. The germline V and J ends were trimmed by 7 bases and 2 bases, with 12 bases remaining between them. This CDR3 spans 13 amino acids. Per the germline V gene, CDR1 is MNHNS and CDR2 is SASEGT. Written as DNA, the CDR3 is TGTGCCAGCACCCCTGGGCCGCCCTACGAGCAGTACTTC. Translation gives CASTPGPPYEQYF.

The chain combines TRBV5-1 with TRBJ2-1, with no clear D. This CDR3 has 12 residues. Between the trimmed V and J ends, which lost 2 bases and 5 bases, there was a span of 5 bases. CDR1 SGHRS and CDR2 YFSETQ come from the germline V gene. The chain's CDR3 is CASSFHNNEQFF. The CDR3 DNA follows: TGCGCCAGCAGCTTTCACAACAATGAGCAGTTCTTC.

The V and J genes are TRBV19 and TRBJ2-3; maybe TRBD1 (5 bases). Germline lookup yields CDR1 LNHDA and CDR2 SQIVND (reference sequence). CDR3 length equals 15 residues. V was pared by 7 bases and J by 2 bases, with 16 bases between. The CDR3 here is CASTTGQTLTDTQYF. For the CDR3, the DNA is TGTGCCAGTACCACCGGACAAACGCTCACAGATACGCAGTATTTT.

The chain has TRBV21-1 and TRBJ2-7; the table's D call of TRBD1 was not tested on the DNA. TRBV21-1 is described as a pseudogene. The length of the CDR3 is 17 residues. In nucleotides, the CDR3 is TGTGCCAGCAGCAAAGCGCATAACAGGGAGAGCTCCTACGAGCAGTACTTC. Amino acid sequence: CASSKAHNRESSYEQYF.

The CDR3 DNA follows: TGTGCCAGCAGCTTAGGCCCCGCAGGGGAAGCTTTCTTT. As protein: CASSLGPAGEAFF. The chain links TRBV7-2 to TRBJ1-1, with a possible D match to TRBD1 (5 bases). Germline lookup yields CDR1 SGHTA and CDR2 FQGNSA. V lost 1 base and J lost 8, with 11 bases in between. The CDR3 runs 13 residues.

The chain uses TRBV6-1 and TRBJ1-3; weak D call: TRBD1 (5 bases). Between the trimmed V and J ends, which lost 3 bases and 0 bases, there was a span of 15 bases. In germline, CDR1 is MNHNS, CDR2 SASEGT. The CDR3 has 17 residues. In DNA, the CDR3 is TGTGCCAGCAGTGAGATTAGGCAGGGCCTCTCTGGAAACACCATATATTTT. It codes for CASSEIRQGLSGNTIYF.